This TCR beta chain is drawn from a study of a mutant IDH1 vaccine in newly diagnosed glioma. Across the study: Patients were started on vaccination 4-6 weeks after radiotherapy alone, or with temozolomide cycles.

Concerning this clone itself: What it binds is unknown.

The method was immunoSEQ multiplex PCR; TCRdb's version includes in-frame clones alone and lacks a portion of them. In the table there are almost 95,000 clones, about 90% of which are singletons. The time point was: week 47, end of study. Topical imiquimod accompanied each vaccine dose, which consisted of 300 ug of mutant IDH1 20-mer peptide. The germline V gene encodes CDR1 MGHRA and CDR2 YSYEKL. J was trimmed by 5 bases and V by 4 bases; bases with no gene match: 5. The CDR3 runs to 16 residues. The chain couples TRBV4-1 to TRBJ2-2; the match to TRBD2 covers 12 bases. The receptor comes from a woman between 45 and 65 years old with glioma. The sample in question was PBMCs, obtained from a glioma patient whose treatment included an IDH1 peptide vaccine. The CDR3 spells CASSPPGLAGTGELFF. DNA of the CDR3: TGCGCCAGCAGCCCGCCAGGACTAGCGGGGACCGGGGAGCTGTTTTTT.